These 3 T cell receptor beta chains were all obtained from the same sample, sequenced in a study of TIL therapy for anti-PD-1-resistant metastatic lung cancer. Time point noted: pre-treatment sample, taken before nivolumab and TIL therapy. Tumor tissue came from excised metastases, mostly pleural nodules or supraclavicular lymph nodes. The immunoSEQ assay was v3. The method was immunoSEQ multiplex PCR; TCRdb's version includes in-frame clones alone and lacks a portion of them. The table shows approximately 92,000 clones, with roughly 65% occurring only once. The input for sequencing was tumor tissue, taken at baseline. The receptors stem from a person between 30 and 79 years old with non-small cell lung cancer.

J is TRBJ2-7 and V is TRBV27, with D possibly TRBD2 on 6 matching bases. Germline-derived CDR1 and CDR2 are MNHEY and SMNVEV (reference sequence). Trimming left V 3 bases short and J 3 bases short, with 9 bases between. This CDR3 spans 13 amino acids. The CDR3 is CASSFYSGYEQYF. CDR3 nucleotide sequence: TGTGCCAGCAGTTTTTATAGCGGCTACGAGCAGTACTTC.

This clone occurred a few times. The chain employs TRBV6-2 or TRBV6-3 and TRBJ1-5; weak D call: TRBD1 (5 bases). The CDR3 spans 12 residues. The germline V and J ends were trimmed by 5 bases and 5 bases, with 7 bases remaining between them. Germline V gene lookup returns CDR1 MNHEY and CDR2 SVGEGT. CDR3 residues: CASSPGDQPQHF. The CDR3, as DNA: TGTGCCAGCAGTCCGGGGGATCAGCCCCAGCATTTT.

This clone showed up just a few times. This rearrangement joins TRBV18 to TRBJ1-2; TRBD1 aligns across 8 bases. The CDR3 consists of 14 residues. V trimming: 5 bases; J trimming: 4 bases; junction bases outside the gene matches: 6. Germline lookup yields CDR1 KGHSH and CDR2 LQKENI. The CDR3 DNA follows: TGTGCCAGCTCATCAGCGGACAGGGTCTATGGCTACACCTTC. This codes for CASSSADRVYGYTF.